One and the same sample provided the 2 T cell receptor beta chains below, sequenced in a study of cytomegalovirus exposure and HLA in healthy donors. Primers included in the PCR were 60 Vbeta and 13 Jbeta primers. Only in-frame clones appear in the TCRdb table, and some are missing; sequencing was by immunoSEQ multiplex PCR. The sample has approximately 160,000 clones; approximately 77% are singletons. Material: PBMCs. These TCRs come from a male donor in good health and CMV-seropositive.

This clone showed up just once. The chain carries TRBV4-1 and TRBJ2-1; TRBD2 matches at 11 bases. The J segment lost 7 bases and the V segment lost 0 bases, leaving 8 bases of the junction unmatched. The CDR3 is made up of 17 amino acids. Germline lookup yields CDR1 MGHRA and CDR2 YSYEKL. In DNA, the CDR3 is TGCGCCAGCAGCCAAGATTGGATAGCGGGGGGGAAGAATGAGCAGTTCTTC. Its translation is CASSQDWIAGGKNEQFF.

The chain links TRBV10-3 to TRBJ1-2; D may be TRBD1 (6 bases). CDR3 length: 13 residues. The germline V gene has CDR1 ENHRY and CDR2 SYGVKD. Trimming stripped 4 bases from V and 4 bases from J, with 10 bases between. CDR3 bases: TGTGCCATCAGTGGGGGGACACCCTATGGCTACACCTTC. Its translation: CAISGGTPYGYTF.